This T cell receptor beta chain comes out of a study of T cell responses to AZD1222 COVID-19 vaccine. Study outcomes and limitations: Spike-specific TCRs gained breadth and depth after people received two AZD1222 doses. Unmutated variant regions are reportedly targeted by nearly half of spike-specific TCRs. Spike-spanning, vaccine-associated CD4 TCRs were dominant at 160-218 and 743-854. Clonal diversity was possibly underestimated, and white British individuals and females predominated among donors.

CDR1 LGHNT and CDR2 FRNRAP come from the germline V gene. V shed 3 bases, J shed 1 base, and the junction held 17 bases outside the gene matches. The CDR3 contains 21 residues. Profiling relied on immunoSEQ multiplex PCR, and the TCRdb table lists in-frame clones only, not all of them. Among about 180,000 clones listed, about 86% were seen once. To note about this clone: The antigen is undetermined.

The origin of this receptor is an adult who received the AZD1222 COVID-19 vaccine. The sample was peripheral blood, taken 28 days after the second AZD1222 dose. This chain links TRBV12-5 with TRBJ2-3; 12 bases line up with TRBD2. CDR3 nucleotide sequence: TGTGCTAGTGGTTTTTTCTTTCCCGACCTAGCGGGGGGGCTTGGCACAGATACGCAGTATTTT. Protein: CASGFFFPDLAGGLGTDTQYF.